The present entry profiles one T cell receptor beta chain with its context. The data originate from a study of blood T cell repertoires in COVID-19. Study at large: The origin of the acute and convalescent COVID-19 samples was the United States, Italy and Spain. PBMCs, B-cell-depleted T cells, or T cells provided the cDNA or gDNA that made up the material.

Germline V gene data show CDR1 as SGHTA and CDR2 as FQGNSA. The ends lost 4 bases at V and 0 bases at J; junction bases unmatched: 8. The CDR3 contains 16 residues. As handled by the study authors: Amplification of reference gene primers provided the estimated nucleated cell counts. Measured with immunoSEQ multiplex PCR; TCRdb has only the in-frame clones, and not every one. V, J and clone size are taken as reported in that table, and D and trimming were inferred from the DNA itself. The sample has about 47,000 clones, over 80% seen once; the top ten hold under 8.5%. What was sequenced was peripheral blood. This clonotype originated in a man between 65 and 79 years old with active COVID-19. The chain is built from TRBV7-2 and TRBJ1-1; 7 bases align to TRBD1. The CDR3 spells CASSSIGGQVNTEAFF. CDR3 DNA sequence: TGTGCCAGCAGCTCCATCGGAGGACAGGTGAACACTGAAGCTTTCTTT.